The clone carrying this T cell receptor (beta chain) has more than one count but fewer than ten. This sample was taken from a study of T-cell memory formation after mild COVID-19. Study-level background: TCR clustering was largely donor specific.

This CDR3 comprises 15 residues. Germline-derived CDR1 and CDR2 are KGHSH and LQKENI. V was cut by 3 bases and J by 5 bases, with 17 bases left in between. TCRdb independently ran MiXCR on the 5' RACE reads; one entry per CDR3 protein. The table lists around 180,000 distinct CDR3 sequences, less than 20% of them singletons. The sample was PBMCs or a T cell subset sorted from them (not recorded which). The V gene is TRBV18, the J gene TRBJ2-7; D possibly uses TRBD1 or TRBD2 (5 bases each). The clonotype was recovered from a man younger than 35 who had mild COVID-19 (a few samples of this study predate the infection). Cell type and time point are not known. In DNA form, the CDR3 reads TGTGCCAGCTCACCCCCGGGGCCGGGGAAAGACGAGCAGTACTTC. Translating gives CASSPPGPGKDEQYF.